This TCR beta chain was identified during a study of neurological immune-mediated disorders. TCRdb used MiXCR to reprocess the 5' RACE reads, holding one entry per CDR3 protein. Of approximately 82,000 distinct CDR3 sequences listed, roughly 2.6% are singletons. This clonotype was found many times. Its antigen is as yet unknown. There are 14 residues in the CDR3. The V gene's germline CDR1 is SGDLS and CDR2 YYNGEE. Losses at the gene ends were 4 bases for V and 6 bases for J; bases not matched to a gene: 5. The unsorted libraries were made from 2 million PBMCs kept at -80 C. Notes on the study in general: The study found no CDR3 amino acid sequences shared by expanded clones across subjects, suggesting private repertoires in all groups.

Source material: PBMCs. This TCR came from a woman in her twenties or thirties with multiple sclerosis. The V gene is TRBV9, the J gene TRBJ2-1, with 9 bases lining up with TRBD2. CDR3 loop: CASSFTSGSNEQFF. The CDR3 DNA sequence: TGTGCCAGCAGCTTCACTAGCGGGTCCAATGAGCAGTTCTTC.